The present entry profiles one TCR beta chain with its context. Its antigen is currently not known. Nothing much larger sits one base from this clone, and base qualities are not available. CDR1 SGHNT and CDR2 YYREEE are derived from the germline V gene (reference sequence). From the cysteine through the phenylalanine, the CDR3 covers 15 amino acids. Of the read, only the CDR3 DNA is kept; its 45 bases are in frame from base 1. Relative to germline, V is 4 bases shorter and J is 0 bases shorter, with 8 bases between their ends. This entry is derived from a study of a mutant IDH1 vaccine in newly diagnosed glioma (dated by TCRdb to the early 2020s). For the wider study: Vaccination was initiated 4-6 weeks after radiotherapy alone, or concurrently with temozolomide cycles in the chemotherapy-containing groups. The week-35 safety follow-up took place at visit V12, and the week-47 end of study took place at visit V13. For exploratory analyses, longitudinal TCRB deep sequencing was carried out in about 26 treated patients wherever samples were available. Peripheral blood was collected at six visits: V03 (baseline), V05, V07, V10, V12 and V13. Of the approximately 33 treated patients, around 62% were male and approximately 38% were female, and a mean age of 40.4 years was recorded. Prior to enrollment, standard therapy consisting of radiotherapy alone, temozolomide alone, or radiochemotherapy with temozolomide had been administered to patients, with the combination being received by most patients.

Library preparation used the immunoSEQ multiplex PCR assay. The hsTCRB Kit was used according to the manufacturer's protocol to amplify rearranged TCR beta chain sequences. An Illumina MiSeq was used to sequence the TCRB libraries. Per the authors' processing: The proprietary platform of the kit vendor was used for demultiplexing, trimming and gene mapping. TCRdb retrieved this table from immuneACCESS and kept in-frame rearrangements only. Not all clones are present; in checked studies, unresolved V genes account for under half, and no reason is known for the remainder. Clone size and V and J calls were adopted from that table, with D and trimming inferred from the DNA. The sample includes about 31,000 clones, with 90% observed a single time. The top ten clonotypes cover around 5.1% of the sample. Results and caveats for the whole study, not just this receptor: Across multiple MHC alleles, vaccine-induced immune responses were seen in nearly 95% of patients. PBMC samples for TCRB deep sequencing were selected based on availability. Changes in the top peripheral T cell clonotypes picked up by TCRB sequencing did not appear to be linked to pseudoprogression. The authors noted that analyses of patient blood samples could not be reproduced because of sample limitations.

This specimen's time point label, interpreted: week 47, end of study. Each vaccine dose was 300 ug of a 20-mer mutant IDH1 peptide in Montanide, given subcutaneously with topical imiquimod. Patients were given eight vaccinations, in weeks 1, 3, 5, 7, 11, 15, 19 and 23, which matched visits V03 through V10. Donors had newly diagnosed WHO grade 3 or 4 IDH1-mutant astrocytomas with loss of nuclear ATRX. The samples were drawn from NOA16, a multicentre, single-arm, open-label phase I trial in Germany that tested a mutant IDH1 peptide vaccine in humans for the first time. Genomic DNA for TCRB sequencing was extracted from EDTA blood using the DNeasy Blood and Tissue Kit.

This TCR was recovered from a woman aged 35 to 49 with glioma. Sequenced material: PBMCs, taken from a glioma patient whose treatment included an IDH1 peptide vaccine. The chain is encoded by TRBV5-4 joined to TRBJ2-6; the D gene is possibly TRBD2, with 5 bases matching. The CDR3 reads as follows: CASSEEASGANVLTF. In nucleotides, the sequence is TGTGCCAGCAGCGAGGAGGCCTCTGGGGCCAACGTCCTGACTTTC.